This T cell receptor beta chain was found in a study of blood T cell repertoires in COVID-19. Trimming cost V 8 bases and J 2 bases, with 6 bases left between them. CDR3 length: 11 amino acids. The germline V gene encodes CDR1 MNHEY and CDR2 SVGAGI. Some clones are missing from TCRdb's copy, which holds only in-frame ones; the method was immunoSEQ multiplex PCR. The data show roughly 100,000 clones, 75% to 90% seen once. Material for sequencing was peripheral blood. The V gene is TRBV6-5, the J gene TRBJ1-2; D is possibly TRBD1 (5 bases). This receptor was taken from a woman of 80 years or more with active COVID-19. CDR3 region: CASGGNYGYTF. CDR3 coding DNA: TGTGCCAGCGGGGGGAACTATGGCTACACCTTC.